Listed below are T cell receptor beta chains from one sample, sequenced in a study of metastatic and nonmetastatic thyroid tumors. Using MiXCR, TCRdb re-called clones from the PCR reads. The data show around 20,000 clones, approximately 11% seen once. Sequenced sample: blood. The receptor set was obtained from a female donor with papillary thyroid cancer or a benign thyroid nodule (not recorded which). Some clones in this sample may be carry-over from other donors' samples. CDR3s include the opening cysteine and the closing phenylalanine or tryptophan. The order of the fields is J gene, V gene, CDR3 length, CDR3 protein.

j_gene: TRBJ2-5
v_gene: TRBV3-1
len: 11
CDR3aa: CASTHLGTQYF

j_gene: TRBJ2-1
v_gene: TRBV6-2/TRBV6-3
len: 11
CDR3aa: CASRGGGEQFF

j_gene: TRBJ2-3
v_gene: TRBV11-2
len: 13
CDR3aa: CASSSIREATQYF

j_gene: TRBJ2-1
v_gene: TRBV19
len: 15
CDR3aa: CASSITAGGDNEQFF

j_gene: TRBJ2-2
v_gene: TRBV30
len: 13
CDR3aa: CAASRREHGELFF

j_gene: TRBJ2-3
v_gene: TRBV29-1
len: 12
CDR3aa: CSVGQVGDTQYF

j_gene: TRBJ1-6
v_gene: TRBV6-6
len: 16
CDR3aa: CASSYSTGFYNSPLHF

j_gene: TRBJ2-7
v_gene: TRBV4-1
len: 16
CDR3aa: CASSGPRAGGGFEQYF

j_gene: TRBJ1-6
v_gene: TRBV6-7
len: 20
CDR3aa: CATWVTWIAEGTFFNSPLHF

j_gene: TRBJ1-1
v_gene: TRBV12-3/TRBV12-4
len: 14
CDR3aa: CASTPLRTPLQAFF

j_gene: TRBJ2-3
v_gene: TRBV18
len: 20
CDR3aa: CASSPDLATGKGGDTDTQYF

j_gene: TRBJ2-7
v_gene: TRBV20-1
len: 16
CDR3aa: CSASPERLAGANEQYF

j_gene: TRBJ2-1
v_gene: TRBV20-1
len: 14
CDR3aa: CSARARRTYNEQFF

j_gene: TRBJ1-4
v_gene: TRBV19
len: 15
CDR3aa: CASSIFGTDNEKLFF

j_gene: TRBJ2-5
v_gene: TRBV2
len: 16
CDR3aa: CASENSGTGGEETQYF